This T cell receptor beta chain is from a study of blood T cell repertoires in COVID-19. This clone occurred once. As processed by the authors: Nucleated cell number was recorded as an estimate derived from reference gene primer amplification. The table came from immunoSEQ multiplex PCR; TCRdb's copy has only in-frame clones and leaves some out. That table supplies the V and J calls and clone size; D and trimming were determined from the DNA. Among roughly 260,000 clones, under 90% were seen once, and the ten largest hold 3% to 4.5%. The germline V gene has CDR1 MNHEY and CDR2 SVGEGT. Trimming at V came to 5 bases and at J to 6 bases, leaving 11 bases not matched to a gene. This CDR3 has 15 residues.

Sample: PBMCs or T cells enriched from blood (not recorded which). The clonotype comes from a woman aged 40 to 55 who had been exposed to COVID-19. J is TRBJ2-7 and V is TRBV6-2 or TRBV6-3; 9 positions match TRBD1. The CDR3 DNA is TGTGCCAGCAGTCGCCGACAGGGGGTGGGTAGCGAGCAGTACTTC. Translating gives CASSRRQGVGSEQYF.